A single sample is the source of the 20 T cell receptor beta chains below, sequenced in a study of T cell changes during pregnancy in multiple sclerosis. TCRdb's table, derived via immunoSEQ multiplex PCR, lists solely in-frame clones and lacks some. The data hold fewer than 40,000 clones, with about nine tenths observed a single time. Here the sequenced sample was CD8+ T cells from peripheral blood mononuclear cells, taken in the first trimester of pregnancy. These receptor sequences come from a female donor with multiple sclerosis, enrolled in a pregnancy study.

This chain joins TRBV7-3 and TRBJ2-2, with D hard to call. The V and J ends lost 5 bases and 0 bases respectively, with 13 bases between them. CDR1 SGHTA and CDR2 FQGTGA come from the germline V gene. This CDR3 has 16 amino acids. The CDR3 DNA follows: TGTGCCAGCAGCCTAGGTTGGCCTCCGAACACCGGGGAGCTGTTTTTT. Its translation is CASSLGWPPNTGELFF.

The rearrangement uses TRBV27 and TRBJ1-5; tentative D call: TRBD1 (5 bases). This CDR3 has 15 amino acids. Trimming shortened V by 3 bases and J by 2 bases, and 11 bases separated the two germline ends. Germline V CDR1 and CDR2: MNHEY, SMNVEV (reference sequence). CDR3 loop: CASSFSGHGNQPQHF. For the CDR3, the DNA is TGTGCCAGCAGTTTTTCAGGGCATGGCAATCAGCCCCAGCATTTT.

This chain connects TRBV6-6 to TRBJ2-3; a possible D gene is TRBD2 (6 bases). V lost 6 bases to trimming and J lost 2 bases, with 15 bases between them. The CDR3 runs to 15 residues. The germline gives CDR1 MNHNY, CDR2 SVGAGI (reference sequence). Here the CDR3 reads CASSPLAAYTDTQYF. Here the CDR3 DNA reads TGTGCCAGCAGCCCTTTAGCGGCTTACACAGATACGCAGTATTTT.

The genes are TRBV4-1 and TRBJ2-3; D ambiguous. This CDR3 has 15 amino acids. V was cut by 0 bases and J by 1 base, with 8 bases left in between. Per germline, CDR1 MGHRA and CDR2 YSYEKL. The CDR3: CASSQENRGTDTQYF. The CDR3 coding sequence is TGCGCCAGCAGCCAAGAAAATCGCGGCACAGATACGCAGTATTTT.

V and J are TRBV19 and TRBJ1-1; no clear D gene. There are 15 residues in the CDR3. V shed 3 bases and J shed 4 bases, with 15 bases lying between them. Germline-derived CDR1 and CDR2 are LNHDA and SQIVND (reference sequence). This CDR3 is CASSIPFAVATEAFF. CDR3 nucleotides: TGTGCCAGTAGTATTCCCTTCGCGGTGGCCACTGAAGCTTTCTTT.

In this sample, this clone turned up once. The V call is TRBV4-2, the J call TRBJ1-1, with 7 bases lining up with TRBD1. Germline V lookup: CDR1 LGHNA, CDR2 YNFKEQ. V trimming: 1 base; J trimming: 0 bases; junction bases outside the gene matches: 2. The CDR3 totals 15 residues. CDR3 bases: TGTGCCAGCAGCCAAGGACAGGGTCTGAACACTGAAGCTTTCTTT. Its protein is CASSQGQGLNTEAFF.

The J gene is TRBJ1-6, the V gene TRBV5-6; 8 nucleotides match TRBD1. Germline V lookup: CDR1 SGHDT, CDR2 YYEEEE. Trimming took 0 bases from V and 9 from J; bases not matched to a gene: 8. The CDR3 runs 16 residues. This chain's CDR3 is CASSLAVDRVLSPLHF. CDR3 DNA: TGTGCCAGCAGCTTGGCCGTGGACAGGGTTCTTTCACCCCTCCACTTT.

The chain combines TRBV19 with TRBJ2-2; 8 bases match TRBD2. Germline CDR1 reads LNHDA; CDR2 reads SQIVND (reference sequence). V lost 3 bases and J lost 6; bases outside the gene matches: 6. The CDR3 covers 15 residues. This chain's CDR3 is CASSILSSGAGELFF. For the CDR3, the DNA is TGTGCCAGTAGTATCCTGAGTAGCGGGGCCGGGGAGCTGTTTTTT.

The CDR3 region is CASSFTAGSLNEQFF. CDR3 in DNA: TGTGCCAGCAGCTTTACTGCAGGGTCGTTGAATGAGCAGTTCTTC. This chain joins TRBV7-6 and TRBJ2-1; tentatively, D is TRBD1 (5 bases). CDR1 SGHVS and CDR2 FNYEAQ come from the germline V gene. The CDR3 is 15 residues long. Trimming removed 3 bases at V and 7 bases at J, with 16 bases between.

The chain has TRBV27 and TRBJ2-7; TRBD1 matches at 9 bases. Germline CDR1 is MNHEY and CDR2 is SMNVEV (reference sequence). Trimming took 0 bases from V and 5 from J; bases not matched to a gene: 11. The CDR3 spans 17 residues. The CDR3 here is CASSLSPGTGNFHEQYF. CDR3 in DNA: TGTGCCAGCAGTTTATCCCCCGGGACAGGGAACTTCCACGAGCAGTACTTC.

The chain joins TRBV27 to TRBJ2-1; tentatively, D is TRBD1 (5 bases). V dropped 5 bases and J dropped 4 bases, with 15 bases sitting between them. CDR1 is MNHEY and CDR2 is SMNVEV in the germline V gene (reference sequence). The CDR3 consists of 15 residues. CDR3 in amino acids: CASSPRERGYNEQFF. The CDR3, as DNA: TGTGCCAGCAGTCCCAGGGAAAGGGGATACAATGAGCAGTTCTTC.

This clone was seen a few times. This chain uses TRBV6-6 with TRBJ1-1; TRBD1 aligns across 10 bases. Germline lookup yields CDR1 MNHNY and CDR2 SVGAGI (reference sequence). The CDR3 is 14 amino acids. V dropped 6 bases and J dropped 4; count of bases not matched to a gene: 5. The CDR3 loop reads CASRAGQGFTEAFF. The CDR3 coding sequence is TGTGCCAGCAGGGCGGGACAGGGGTTCACTGAAGCTTTCTTT.

The V and J genes are TRBV27 and TRBJ2-2, with 10 bases aligning to TRBD1. Germline lookup yields CDR1 MNHEY and CDR2 SMNVEV (reference sequence). V lost 6 bases to trimming and J lost 6 bases; unmatched junction nucleotides: 4. This CDR3 comprises 14 residues. The CDR3 coding sequence is TGTGCCAGCAGGTCCGGACAGGGGGCCGGGGAGCTGTTTTTT. Amino acids: CASRSGQGAGELFF.

V and J are TRBV28 and TRBJ2-7; the match to TRBD2 covers 9 bases. Unmatched junction bases numbered 9, after V lost 6 bases and J lost 3 bases. Germline V gene data show CDR1 as MDHEN and CDR2 as SYDVKM. The length of the CDR3 is 15 residues. CDR3 in amino acids: CASRRREGLVYEQYF. CDR3 sequence (DNA): TGTGCCAGCAGAAGGCGGGAGGGCCTTGTCTACGAGCAGTACTTC.

J is TRBJ2-2 and V is TRBV5-1; D is unresolved. Germline V gives CDR1 SGHRS, CDR2 YFSETQ. CDR3 length equals 13 residues. Trimming removed 4 bases at V and 8 bases at J, with 12 bases between. In nucleotides, the CDR3 is TGCGCCAGCAGCCCCCTGGAGCTAGGGGAGCTGTTTTTT. Its protein product is CASSPLELGELFF.

This clone was observed once. The gene calls are TRBV7-8 and TRBJ2-7, with TRBD2 identical over 14 bases. J was trimmed by 7 bases and V by 7 bases; bases with no gene match: 6. There are 14 residues in the CDR3. CDR1 SGHVS and CDR2 FQNEAQ come from the germline V gene. CDR3 region: CASTGLAGGREQYF. CDR3 in DNA: TGTGCCAGCACCGGACTAGCGGGAGGCCGGGAGCAGTACTTC.

The chain is built from TRBV7-9 and TRBJ2-6; D is unclear. Germline CDR1 SEHNR, CDR2 FQNEAQ (reference sequence). CDR3 length equals 15 residues. V was pared by 2 bases and J by 4 bases, with 9 bases between. For the CDR3, the DNA is TGTGCCAGCAGCTTACAGGCAGCCGGGGCCAACGTCCTGACTTTC. Translation: CASSLQAAGANVLTF.

The chain joins TRBV7-9 to TRBJ1-2, with no clear D. With 6 bases removed from V and 7 bases from J, the gap between germline ends came to 21 bases. CDR1 and CDR2 from the germline V gene are SEHNR and FQNEAQ (reference sequence). The CDR3 consists of 15 residues. CDR3 sequence reads: CASSRPREIYVGYTF. The CDR3 region has the DNA TGTGCCAGCAGTCGCCCGAGAGAGATCTATGTTGGCTACACCTTC.

This clone was observed a handful of times. The rearrangement links TRBV28 to TRBJ2-5; 7 positions agree with TRBD2. Trimming cost V 4 bases and J 2 bases; bases outside gene matches: 13. Germline CDR1 reads MDHEN; CDR2 reads SYDVKM. This CDR3 spans 17 amino acids. CDR3 sequence reads: CASSSSPGGLTQETQYF. The CDR3 DNA reads TGTGCCAGCAGTTCCAGTCCGGGAGGACTTACACAAGAGACCCAGTACTTC.

The V and J genes are TRBV5-1 and TRBJ2-2; D is possibly TRBD2 (5 bases). This CDR3 contains 15 residues. V lost 9 bases, J lost 1 base, and 16 bases lay in between. The V gene's germline CDR1 is SGHRS and CDR2 YFSETQ. The CDR3: CATHLEAGNTGELFF. CDR3 DNA: TGCGCCACCCACCTGGAGGCAGGGAACACCGGGGAGCTGTTTTTT. The full variable domain, rest sourced from reference TRBV5-1 and TRBJ2-2, is KAGVTQTPRYLIKTRGQQVTLSCSPISGHRSVSWYQQTPGQGLQFLFEYFSETQRNKGNFPGRFSGRQFSNSRSEMNVSTLELGDSALYLCATHLEAGNTGELFFGEGSRLTVL.